The 18 T cell receptor beta chains reported below all come from one sample, sequenced in a study of cytomegalovirus exposure and HLA in healthy donors. The PCR used 60 Vbeta and 13 Jbeta primers. Profiling relied on immunoSEQ multiplex PCR, and the TCRdb table lists in-frame clones only, not all of them. Altogether around 130,000 clones are present, about three fifths being singletons, with the ten largest covering about 8.3%. The sequenced sample consisted of PBMCs. Source of these receptors: a woman in her thirties or forties in good health and CMV-seropositive.

This clone was seen a handful of times. The V gene is TRBV4-1, the J gene TRBJ1-2; 7 positions agree with TRBD1. J lost 8 bases, V lost 4 bases, and 7 bases had no gene match. Germline CDR1 and CDR2: MGHRA and YSYEKL. This CDR3 has 13 residues. The chain's CDR3 is CASSRETGHGYTF. Here the CDR3 DNA reads TGCGCCAGCAGCCGAGAGACAGGGCACGGCTACACCTTC.

The CDR3 region is CASSYSGGGTDTQYF. The DNA for the CDR3 is TGTGCCAGCAGTTACTCCGGGGGGGGTACAGATACGCAGTATTTT. J is TRBJ2-3 and V is TRBV6-5; 8 bases agree with TRBD2. V lost 0 bases to trimming and J lost 3 bases; unmatched junction nucleotides: 2. CDR1 is MNHEY and CDR2 is SVGAGI in the germline V gene. The length of the CDR3 is 15 residues.

This clone was observed once. The rearrangement links TRBV11-3 to TRBJ1-1; D remains unclear. Trimming left V 2 bases short and J 0 bases short, with 4 bases between. The CDR3 contains 13 residues. The germline V gene encodes CDR1 SGHNT and CDR2 YENEEA. CDR3 bases: TGTGCCAGCAGCTTAAAGCTGAACACTGAAGCTTTCTTT. It is translated as CASSLKLNTEAFF.

CDR3 protein: CASSIFRGVGFNEQFF. The CDR3 nucleotides read TGTGCCAGTAGTATCTTCAGGGGAGTAGGTTTCAATGAGCAGTTCTTC. The gene calls are TRBV19 and TRBJ2-1, with a possible D match to TRBD1 (6 bases). Trimming removed 3 bases from V and 6 bases from J, with 18 bases in between. CDR1 and CDR2 (germline): LNHDA, SQIVND (reference sequence). The CDR3 sequence is 16 residues long.

This clone was seen a single time. The chain links TRBV14 to TRBJ1-2, with a possible D match to TRBD1 (6 bases). CDR3 length: 13 amino acids. V shed 1 base and J shed 5 bases, with 8 bases lying between them. Germline assignment: CDR1 SGHDN and CDR2 FVKESK. DNA for the CDR3: TGTGCCAGCAGCCAAGGGACAGATTATGGCTACACCTTC. Protein: CASSQGTDYGYTF.

The CDR3 DNA reads as TGTGCCAGTAGTATATCCGGGGGTCGAGGGGGCTACACCTTC. Amino acid sequence: CASSISGGRGGYTF. The rearrangement uses TRBV19 and TRBJ1-2, with D tentatively TRBD1 (5 bases). CDR3 length: 14 amino acids. The V gene's germline CDR1 is LNHDA and CDR2 SQIVND (reference sequence). V gave up 2 bases and J gave up 8 bases, with 15 bases separating them.

The chain uses TRBV19 and TRBJ2-7; TRBD1 aligns across 8 bases. This CDR3 region has 14 residues. The J segment lost 3 bases and the V segment lost 4 bases, leaving 5 bases of the junction unmatched. CDR1 and CDR2 (germline): LNHDA, SQIVND (reference sequence). The CDR3 sequence: CASSTFGQGYEQYF. The CDR3 DNA reads as TGTGCCAGTAGTACCTTTGGACAGGGCTACGAGCAGTACTTC.

The V call is TRBV10-2, the J call TRBJ2-7, with D unclear. Germline V gives CDR1 WSHSY, CDR2 SAAADI. This CDR3 contains 13 residues. V lost 0 bases and J lost 4, with 7 bases in between. The CDR3, as DNA: TGCGCCAGCAGTGAGTCGAGAGGTTACGAGCAGTACTTC. The encoded protein is CASSESRGYEQYF.

This clone was seen a few times. The V gene is TRBV18, the J gene TRBJ2-1; D is possibly TRBD2 (7 bases). Deletions cut 4 bases from V and 1 base from J, with 14 bases between. Germline V gene lookup returns CDR1 KGHSH and CDR2 LQKENI. The CDR3 runs 16 residues. In DNA, the CDR3 is TGTGCCAGCTCACGAGGGGGGGAGTTTTCCTACAATGAGCAGTTCTTC. This translates into CASSRGGEFSYNEQFF.

The V gene is TRBV6-1, the J gene TRBJ1-5, with D tentatively TRBD1 (5 bases). The CDR3 contains 15 residues. The ends were cut back, 4 bases at V and 2 bases at J, with 12 bases in the middle. The V gene's germline CDR1 is MNHNS and CDR2 SASEGT. The CDR3 sequence: CASSVMGQGNQPQHF. CDR3 sequence (DNA): TGTGCCAGCAGTGTCATGGGGCAGGGCAATCAGCCCCAGCATTTT.

The chain employs TRBV27 and TRBJ2-7; 7 nucleotides line up with TRBD2. The CDR3 is 13 residues long. V was clipped by 6 bases and J by 3 bases; unmatched bases: 5. Germline CDR1 reads MNHEY; CDR2 reads SMNVEV (reference sequence). The CDR3, as DNA: TGTGCCAGCAGGGGGGGGGTGGACTACGAGCAGTACTTC. Translated: CASRGGVDYEQYF.

The rearrangement joins TRBV9 to TRBJ1-1, with 9 bases matching TRBD1. This CDR3 is built from 15 residues. In germline, CDR1 is SGDLS, CDR2 YYNGEE. J was trimmed by 4 bases and V by 4 bases; bases with no gene match: 8. The CDR3 DNA reads TGTGCCAGCAGCCTCGACCCGACAGGGGGCACTGAAGCTTTCTTT. It encodes CASSLDPTGGTEAFF.

The chain carries TRBV20-1 and TRBJ2-1; a weak D match, TRBD2 (6 bases). V lost 6 bases and J 7 bases, leaving 10 bases between the germline ends. The CDR3 has 11 residues. The germline CDR1 and CDR2 sequences are DFQATT and SNEGSKA (reference sequence). The CDR3 DNA sequence: TGCAGTGCGGTAAGCGGGAATGAGCAGTTCTTC. Its protein is CSAVSGNEQFF.

This clone appeared a few times. The genes are TRBV6-5 and TRBJ1-1, with D unresolved. V was pared by 1 base and J by 2 bases, with 8 bases between. The CDR3 is made up of 14 amino acids. Per germline, CDR1 MNHEY and CDR2 SVGAGI. CDR3: CASSYLQLNTEAFF. The DNA for the CDR3 is TGTGCCAGCAGTTACTTACAGCTTAACACTGAAGCTTTCTTT.

The genes are TRBV29-1 and TRBJ2-3; TRBD2 matches 8 bases. From germline, CDR1 is SQVTM and CDR2 ANQGSEA. The CDR3 sequence is 14 residues long. The V segment lost 6 bases and the J segment 4 bases; nucleotides outside the gene matches: 9. CDR3 nucleotides: TGCAGCGTCGCCCGGAGACTAGCGCCAGATACGCAGTATTTT. This translates into CSVARRLAPDTQYF.

This CDR3 reads CASSSTLAGERNEQYF. The CDR3 DNA reads TGTGCCAGCTCATCGACGTTAGCGGGAGAAAGGAACGAGCAGTACTTC. This chain uses TRBV18 with TRBJ2-7, with TRBD2 identical over 9 bases. V lost 5 bases, J lost 5 bases, and 13 bases stayed unmatched. CDR1 KGHSH and CDR2 LQKENI come from the germline V gene. The CDR3 has 16 residues.

V is TRBV5-1 and J is TRBJ1-1; TRBD1 matches at 10 bases. The length of the CDR3 is 14 residues. The germline V gene has CDR1 SGHRS and CDR2 YFSETQ. The V segment lost 8 bases and the J segment 1 base; nucleotides outside the gene matches: 5. CDR3 sequence reads: CASRQGAANTEAFF. In nucleotides, the CDR3 is TGCGCCAGTCGACAGGGGGCGGCGAACACTGAAGCTTTCTTT.

This clone was observed a handful of times. In DNA, the CDR3 is TGTGCCAGCAGCGAAAGGGACAGCAATGAGCAGTTCTTC. Protein product: CASSERDSNEQFF. The chain combines TRBV2 with TRBJ2-1; 7 bases are shared with TRBD1. The CDR3 totals 13 residues. V shed 6 bases and J 6 bases; nucleotides not matched to a gene: 5. Looked up from germline, CDR1 is SNHLY and CDR2 is FYNNEI.